The present T cell receptor (beta chain) was sequenced within a study of CD8+ T cells in alopecia areata. Once RNA had been extracted, it was reverse transcribed into cDNA to act as the sequencing template. Method: immunoSEQ multiplex PCR; TCRdb's copy keeps in-frame clones and lacks some. This repertoire shows around 190,000 clones, around 56% found once; its top ten account for over 0.55%. The CDR3 loop spans 13 amino acids. CDR1 and CDR2 (germline): MDHEN, SYDVKM. The V and J ends lost 5 bases and 4 bases respectively, with 12 bases between them. Treatment described: oral pan-JAK inhibitor, 5-10 mg twice daily.

This TCR was recovered from a human donor with alopecia areata. This chain links TRBV28 with TRBJ2-7; possible D gene TRBD2, 5 bases. The sequencing here drew on CD4+ T cells sorted from blood, taken at week 4, from a patient treated with tofacitinib. The CDR3 DNA reads TGTGCCAGCAGTAGAGGGCCTCTATACGAGCAGTACTTC. Its translation: CASSRGPLYEQYF.